This T cell receptor beta chain came from a study of blood T cells in healthy people across ages. Background on the study: For every two T cells, template switching captured about one barcoded beta molecule.

Per sample, no less than 6 micrograms of total RNA were extracted. General study results and limits: Per million T cells, TCR beta diversity dropped about linearly as age rose.

Trimming cost V 2 bases and J 6 bases, with 14 bases left between them. The CDR3 contains 15 residues. Germline V gene sequence: CDR1 SGHVS, CDR2 FNYEAQ. As concerns this clonotype: Its antigen is still unknown.

It was with a sample-barcoded 5' primer and a J-beta primer mix that a second PCR of roughly 7 to 11 cycles was run. TCRdb reprocessed the 5' RACE reads with MiXCR, giving one entry per CDR3 protein. This table holds 1,100,000 or so distinct CDR3 sequences, more than 40% found once. Input material: blood. The V and J genes are TRBV7-6 and TRBJ2-4; D remains ambiguous. The TCR sequence derives from a woman aged 60 to 75 in good health. The CDR3 spells CASSLTASPINIQYF. The CDR3 DNA reads TGTGCCAGCAGCTTAACGGCCAGTCCTATAAACATTCAGTACTTC. Full variable domain (rest looked up from reference TRBV7-6 and TRBJ2-4): GAGVSQSPRYKVTKRGQDVALRCDPISGHVSLYWYRQALGQGPEFLTYFNYEAQQDKSGLPNDRFSAERPEGSISTLTIQRTEQRDSAMYRCASSLTASPINIQYFGAGTRLSVL.